What follows describes a single T cell receptor beta chain. The antigen remains unidentified. These data originate in a study of CD8 T cell repertoires and HIV-1 epitope variants. Turning to the study itself: Separate wells received one of Twenty-five Gag or Nef variant peptides. Cultures ran roughly ten days, with IL-2, IL-7 and IL-15 added on days 3 and 7.

Study conclusions and caveats: The assay identified only TCR beta chains of antigen-proliferating T cells.

Sequenced by immunoSEQ multiplex PCR; TCRdb stores in-frame clones only, minus some. The profile covers roughly 2,700 clones, with approximately 61% appearing a single time and around 40% taken by the ten largest. The junction had 8 bases not matched to a gene; V was cut back by 7 bases and J by 5 bases. This CDR3 has 15 residues. Germline loops: CDR1 MNHEY, CDR2 SVGAGI. The TCR comes from a male donor with HIV. What was sequenced was cultured CD8+ T cells derived from PBMCs. The V and J genes are TRBV6-5 and TRBJ1-5; 10 bases align to TRBD1. The DNA for the CDR3 is TGTGCCAGCACCGCTGGGACAGGGGCGGATCAGCCCCAGCATTTT. This gives the protein CASTAGTGADQPQHF.